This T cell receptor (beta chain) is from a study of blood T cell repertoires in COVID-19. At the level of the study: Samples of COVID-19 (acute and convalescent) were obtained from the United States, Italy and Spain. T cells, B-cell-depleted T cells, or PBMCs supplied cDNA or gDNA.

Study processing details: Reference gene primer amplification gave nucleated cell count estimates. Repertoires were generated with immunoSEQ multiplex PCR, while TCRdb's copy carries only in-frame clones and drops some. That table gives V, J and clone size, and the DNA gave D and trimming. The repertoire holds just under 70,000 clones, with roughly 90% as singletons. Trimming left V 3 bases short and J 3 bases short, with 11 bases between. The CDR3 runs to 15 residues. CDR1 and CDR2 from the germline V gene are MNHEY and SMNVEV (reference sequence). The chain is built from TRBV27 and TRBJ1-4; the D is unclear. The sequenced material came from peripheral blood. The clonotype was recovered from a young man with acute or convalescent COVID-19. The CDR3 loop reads CASSFSRVSNEKLFF. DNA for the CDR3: TGTGCCAGCAGTTTCTCCCGGGTCTCTAATGAAAAACTGTTTTTT. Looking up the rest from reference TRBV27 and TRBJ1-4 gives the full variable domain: EAQVTQNPRYLITVTGKKLTVTCSQNMNHEYMSWYRQDPGLGLRQIYYSMNVEVTDKGDVPEGYKVSRKEKRNFPLILESPSPNQTSLYFCASSFSRVSNEKLFFGSGTQLSVL.